These T cell receptor beta chains were read from a single sample in a study of CD8 T cells in Susac syndrome. TCRdb passed the immunoSEQ multiplex PCR reads through MiXCR, listing each CDR3 protein once. This sample yields about 180,000 distinct CDR3 sequences, of which approximately 94% are seen a single time; roughly 0.11% belongs to the top ten. Material: CD4+ T cells from PBMCs. Every receptor here comes from a human donor with Susac syndrome. Both conserved end residues are part of each CDR3. A D gene is named only where the DNA matches it firmly. The size of a clone is reported for some rows only, either as once, few or many, or as a class for expanded clones.

J gene,D gene,V gene,clone size,CDR3 protein,CDR3 DNA
TRBJ2-7,TRBD1,TRBV6-1,NA,CASRMNRGEDEQYF,TGTGCCAGTAGGATGAACAGGGGTGAGGACGAGCAGTACTTC
TRBJ2-5,TRBD2,TRBV11-2,once,CASSAGGAETQYF,TGTGCCAGCAGCGCGGGGGGAGCAGAGACCCAGTACTTC
TRBJ2-5,TRBD2,TRBV20-1,NA,CSAKGTSVYQETQYF,TGCAGTGCTAAGGGGACTAGCGTATACCAAGAGACCCAGTACTTC
TRBJ2-5,NA,TRBV29-1,NA,CSVEGSGQGTQYF,TGCAGCGTTGAGGGTTCAGGGCAAGGAACCCAGTACTTC
TRBJ2-2,NA,TRBV14,NA,CASSHVRMNTGELFF,TGTGCCAGCAGCCATGTCAGGATGAACACCGGGGAGCTGTTTTTT
TRBJ2-7,TRBD2,TRBV3-1,NA,CASRRASGTRYEQYF,TGTGCCAGCAGGCGTGCTAGCGGAACCCGCTACGAGCAGTACTTC
TRBJ1-6,TRBD1,TRBV11-2,NA,CASSLTRQGNSPLHF,TGTGCCAGCAGCTTAACCCGACAGGGGAATTCACCCCTCCACTTT
TRBJ2-3,NA,TRBV30,NA,CAWSTVSTDTQYF,TGTGCCTGGAGTACGGTTAGCACAGATACGCAGTATTTT
TRBJ2-7,TRBD2,TRBV11-2,NA,CASSPGTSGGPLSYEQYF,TGTGCCAGCAGCCCCGGGACTAGCGGGGGACCTCTCTCCTACGAGCAGTACTTC
TRBJ1-3,NA,TRBV3-1,NA,CASSQKVQGGGNTIYF,TGTGCCAGCAGCCAGAAGGTCCAGGGAGGTGGAAACACCATATATTTT
TRBJ1-6,NA,TRBV5-6,NA,CASSLAGPNSPLHF,TGTGCCAGCAGCTTGGCAGGTCCTAATTCACCCCTCCACTTT
TRBJ1-4,NA,TRBV5-1,NA,CASSLEGGNEKLFF,TGCGCCAGCAGCTTGGAAGGAGGCAATGAAAAACTGTTTTTT
TRBJ2-3,NA,TRBV6-5,NA,CASSRGQHTDTQYF,TGTGCCAGCAGTCGCGGACAGCACACAGATACGCAGTATTTT
TRBJ2-5,NA,TRBV3-1,once,CASSRRQAQTQETQYF,TGTGCCAGCAGCCGCCGACAGGCTCAGACCCAAGAGACCCAGTACTTC
TRBJ2-7,TRBD1,TRBV19,NA,CASSELDRGYEQYF,TGTGCCAGTAGCGAATTGGACAGGGGATACGAGCAGTACTTC
TRBJ2-2,NA,TRBV5-1,NA,CASSLAQVPNTGELFF,TGCGCCAGCAGCTTGGCGCAGGTTCCTAACACCGGGGAGCTGTTTTTT
TRBJ2-7,TRBD1,TRBV6-6,NA,CASRFTGGASYEQYF,TGTGCCAGCAGGTTCACAGGGGGCGCTTCCTACGAGCAGTACTTC
TRBJ1-5,TRBD1,TRBV12-3/TRBV12-4,NA,CASSFYGQGVWSNQPQHF,TGTGCCAGCAGTTTTTACGGACAGGGCGTATGGAGCAATCAGCCCCAGCATTTT
TRBJ2-5,NA,TRBV15,NA,CATSRTRGGVETQYF,TGTGCCACCAGCAGGACTAGGGGGGGCGTGGAGACCCAGTACTTC
TRBJ1-6,TRBD1,TRBV30,NA,CAWSVGGTGYHF,TGTGCCTGGAGTGTCGGAGGGACAGGGTACCACTTT
TRBJ2-1,TRBD1,TRBV15,NA,CATSRDLGQGFNEQFF,TGTGCCACCAGCAGAGATCTGGGACAGGGATTCAATGAGCAGTTCTTC
TRBJ2-5,TRBD1,TRBV5-6,NA,CASSPGQLGETQYF,TGTGCCAGCAGCCCGGGACAGCTGGGGGAGACCCAGTACTTC
TRBJ1-2,TRBD1,TRBV19,NA,CASRDRYLNYGYTF,TGTGCCAGTAGGGACAGGTACCTGAACTATGGCTACACCTTC
TRBJ2-3,NA,TRBV7-2,NA,CASSLGGAQDTQYF,TGTGCCAGCAGCTTAGGGGGGGCCCAAGATACGCAGTATTTT
TRBJ2-1,NA,TRBV23-1,NA,CASSPLEGSYNEQFF,TGCGCCAGCAGCCCTCTAGAGGGGAGCTACAATGAGCAGTTCTTC
TRBJ2-5,NA,TRBV7-2,NA,CASSSPQGRARKTQYF,TGTGCCAGCAGCTCGCCCCAAGGTAGGGCGAGGAAGACCCAGTACTTC
TRBJ1-5,TRBD1,TRBV12-3/TRBV12-4,NA,CASTSGQGMRQPQHF,TGTGCCAGCACCTCGGGACAGGGGATGCGGCAGCCCCAGCATTTT
TRBJ2-1,NA,TRBV6-2/TRBV6-3,NA,CASLLPGQTNEQFF,TGTGCCAGCCTACTTCCGGGACAAACTAATGAGCAGTTCTTC
TRBJ2-7,TRBD1,TRBV25-1,once,CASSDPRPGQGGEQYF,TGTGCCAGCAGTGATCCGCGACCGGGACAGGGAGGCGAGCAGTACTTC
TRBJ2-3,NA,TRBV5-4,NA,CASSSQGAGDTQYF,TGTGCCAGCAGCTCTCAGGGTGCCGGTGATACGCAGTATTTT
TRBJ2-1,NA,TRBV11-1,once,CASSLRESHEQFF,TGTGCCAGCAGCTTACGGGAGTCCCATGAGCAGTTCTTC
TRBJ2-7,NA,TRBV19,NA,CASSNSDLLSYEQYF,TGTGCCAGTAGTAACAGTGACCTACTCTCCTACGAGCAGTACTTC
TRBJ2-1,NA,TRBV6-2/TRBV6-3,NA,CASSLTAYEQFF,TGTGCCAGCAGTTTGACAGCGTATGAGCAGTTCTTC
TRBJ1-1,TRBD1,TRBV5-6,NA,CASIRQGLNTEAFF,TGTGCCAGCATCCGACAGGGACTGAACACTGAAGCTTTCTTT
TRBJ1-1,TRBD1,TRBV20-1,NA,CSANRGTGEREAFF,TGCAGTGCTAACCGCGGGACAGGCGAAAGAGAAGCTTTCTTT
TRBJ2-1,NA,TRBV2,NA,CASSDLRSSYNEQFF,TGTGCCAGCAGTGATTTACGTTCCTCCTACAATGAGCAGTTCTTC
TRBJ2-3,NA,TRBV20-1,NA,CSASPSELGTDTQYF,TGCAGTGCTAGCCCTAGCGAACTGGGGACAGATACGCAGTATTTT
TRBJ1-2,NA,TRBV7-9,NA,CASSFSAGGDYGYTF,TGTGCCAGCAGCTTTAGCGCGGGGGGCGACTATGGCTACACCTTC
TRBJ2-1,NA,TRBV29-1,NA,CSVRGRLGYEQFF,TGCAGCGTCCGGGGGCGCCTAGGCTATGAGCAGTTCTTC
TRBJ1-1,NA,TRBV4-2,NA,CASSQGGNRANTEAFF,TGTGCCAGCAGCCAAGGGGGGAACAGGGCGAACACTGAAGCTTTCTTT
TRBJ2-6,TRBD1,TRBV7-6,NA,CASSIGTGGSGANVLTF,TGTGCCAGCAGCATTGGGACAGGGGGCTCTGGGGCCAACGTCCTGACTTTC
TRBJ2-3,NA,TRBV30,NA,CAWRGTPDTQYF,TGTGCCTGGAGGGGGACTCCGGATACGCAGTATTTT
TRBJ1-3,TRBD1,TRBV12-3/TRBV12-4,NA,CASSVTGGSGNTIYF,TGTGCCAGCAGCGTAACAGGGGGCTCTGGAAACACCATATATTTT
TRBJ2-5,NA,TRBV9,NA,CASSPRGDAVVPQYF,TGTGCCAGCAGCCCAAGAGGGGATGCGGTCGTGCCCCAGTACTTC
TRBJ2-2,NA,TRBV9,NA,CASSVEGTGTGELFF,TGTGCCAGCAGCGTAGAGGGGACGGGGACCGGGGAGCTGTTTTTT
TRBJ1-2,NA,TRBV29-1,NA,CSVVDQQDYYGYTF,TGCAGCGTTGTAGATCAGCAGGATTACTATGGCTACACCTTC